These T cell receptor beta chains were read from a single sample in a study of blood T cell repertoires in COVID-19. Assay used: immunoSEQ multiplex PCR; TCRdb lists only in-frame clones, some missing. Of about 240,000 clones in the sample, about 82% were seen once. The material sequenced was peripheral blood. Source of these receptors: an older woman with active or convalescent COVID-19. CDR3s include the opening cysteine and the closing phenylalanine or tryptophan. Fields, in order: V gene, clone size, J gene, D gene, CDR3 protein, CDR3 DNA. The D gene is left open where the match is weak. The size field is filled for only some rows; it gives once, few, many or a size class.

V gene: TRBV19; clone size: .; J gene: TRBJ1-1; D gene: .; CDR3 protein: CASSIGGRENTEAFF; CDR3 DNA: TGTGCCAGTAGTATAGGGGGGAGGGAGAACACTGAAGCTTTCTTT
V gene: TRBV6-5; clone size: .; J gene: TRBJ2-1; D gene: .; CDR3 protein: CASSYSTGDWVF; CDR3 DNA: TGTGCCAGCAGTTACTCGACTGGGGACTGGGTCTTC
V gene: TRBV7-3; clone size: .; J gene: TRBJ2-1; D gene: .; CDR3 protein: CASSLTGGLRNEQFF; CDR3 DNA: TGTGCCAGCAGCTTAACGGGAGGCCTACGGAATGAGCAGTTCTTC
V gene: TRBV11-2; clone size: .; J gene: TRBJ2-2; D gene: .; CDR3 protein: CASSSTGRGELFF; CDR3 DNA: TGTGCCAGCAGCTCAACAGGGCGTGGGGAGCTGTTTTTT
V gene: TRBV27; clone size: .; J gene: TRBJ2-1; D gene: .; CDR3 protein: CASSLSPQNEQFF; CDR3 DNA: TGTGCCAGCAGTTTATCACCCCAGAATGAGCAGTTCTTC
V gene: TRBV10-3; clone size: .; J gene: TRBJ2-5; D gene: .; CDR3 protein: CAISESPGFRETQYF; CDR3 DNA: TGTGCCATCAGTGAGTCGCCAGGGTTCAGGGAGACCCAGTACTTC
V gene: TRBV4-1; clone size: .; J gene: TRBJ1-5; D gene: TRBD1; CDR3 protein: CASSQGRTGGIQPQHF; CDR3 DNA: TGCGCCAGCAGCCAGGGAAGAACAGGGGGGATTCAGCCCCAGCATTTT
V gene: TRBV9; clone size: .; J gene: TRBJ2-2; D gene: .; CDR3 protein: CASRQGRGTGELFF; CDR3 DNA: TGTGCCAGCAGGCAGGGAAGGGGCACCGGGGAGCTGTTTTTT
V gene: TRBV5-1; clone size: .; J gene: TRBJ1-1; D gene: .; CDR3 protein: CASSLSTVLNTEAFF; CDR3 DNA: TGCGCCAGCAGCTTGTCGACAGTCCTCAACACTGAAGCTTTCTTT
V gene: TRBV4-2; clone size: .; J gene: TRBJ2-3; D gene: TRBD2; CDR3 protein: CASSQTSGSEDTQYF; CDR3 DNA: TGTGCCAGCAGCCAAACTAGCGGATCTGAGGATACGCAGTATTTT
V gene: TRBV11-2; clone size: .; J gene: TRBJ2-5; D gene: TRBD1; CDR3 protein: CASSRTGGEETQYF; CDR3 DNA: TGTGCCAGCAGCCGGACAGGGGGCGAGGAGACCCAGTACTTC
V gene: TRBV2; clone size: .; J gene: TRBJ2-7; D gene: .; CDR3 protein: CASSDDRSYEQYF; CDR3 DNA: TGTGCCAGCAGTGACGACAGATCCTACGAGCAGTACTTC
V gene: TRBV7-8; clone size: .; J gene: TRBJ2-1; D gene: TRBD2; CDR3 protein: CASSHWGLAAANEQFF; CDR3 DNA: TGTGCCAGCAGCCATTGGGGTCTAGCGGCAGCCAATGAGCAGTTCTTC
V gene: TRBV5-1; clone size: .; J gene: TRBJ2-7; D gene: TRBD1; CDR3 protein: CASSFGRQGDYEQYF; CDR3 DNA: TGCGCCAGCAGCTTCGGACGACAGGGGGACTACGAGCAGTACTTC
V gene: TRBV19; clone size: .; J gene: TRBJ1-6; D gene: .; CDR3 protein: CASSNHRTALNSPLHF; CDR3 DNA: TGTGCCAGTAGTAACCATCGGACAGCCCTAAATTCACCCCTCCACTTT
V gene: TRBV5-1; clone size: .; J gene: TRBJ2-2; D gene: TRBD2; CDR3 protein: CASSFGLAGGINTGELFF; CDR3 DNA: TGCGCCAGCAGCTTTGGACTAGCGGGGGGAATAAACACCGGGGAGCTGTTTTTT
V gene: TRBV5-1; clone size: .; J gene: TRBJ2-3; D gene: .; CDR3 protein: CASSREPGPNADTQYF; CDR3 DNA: TGCGCCAGCAGTCGGGAGCCAGGGCCAAACGCGGATACGCAGTATTTT
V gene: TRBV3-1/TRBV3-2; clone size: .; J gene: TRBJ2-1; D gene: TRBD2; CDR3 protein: CASSQTLAASSYNEQFF; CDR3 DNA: TGTGCCAGCAGCCAAACTCTAGCGGCCAGCTCCTACAATGAGCAGTTCTTC
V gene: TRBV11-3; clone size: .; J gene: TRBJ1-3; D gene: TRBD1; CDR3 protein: CASSLAGQMSSGNTIYF; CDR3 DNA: TGTGCCAGCAGCTTAGCGGGACAGATGAGCTCTGGAAACACCATATATTTT
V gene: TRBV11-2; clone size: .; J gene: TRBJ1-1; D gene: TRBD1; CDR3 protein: CASSFSTGVHGTEAFF; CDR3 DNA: TGTGCCAGCAGCTTCTCCACAGGGGTCCACGGTACTGAAGCTTTCTTT
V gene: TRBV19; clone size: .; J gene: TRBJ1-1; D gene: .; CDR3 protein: CASSPRGPLNTEAFF; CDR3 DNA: TGTGCCAGTAGCCCTCGGGGTCCTCTAAACACTGAAGCTTTCTTT
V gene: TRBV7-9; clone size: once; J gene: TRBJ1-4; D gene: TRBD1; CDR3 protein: CASRDRVVEKLFF; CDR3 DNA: TGTGCCAGCCGGGACAGGGTTGTTGAAAAACTGTTTTTT
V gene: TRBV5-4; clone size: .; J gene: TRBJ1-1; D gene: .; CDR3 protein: CASSLIQLNTEAFF; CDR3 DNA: TGTGCCAGCAGCTTGATACAGCTGAACACTGAAGCTTTCTTT
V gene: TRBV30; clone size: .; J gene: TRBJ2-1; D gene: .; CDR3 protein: CAWSPGGPEDNEQFF; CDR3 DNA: TGTGCCTGGAGCCCAGGGGGGCCTGAGGACAATGAGCAGTTCTTC
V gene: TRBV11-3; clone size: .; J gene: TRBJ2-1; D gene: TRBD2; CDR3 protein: CASSSPGLAVVGEQFF; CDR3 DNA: TGTGCCAGCAGCTCGCCGGGACTAGCGGTGGTAGGGGAGCAGTTCTTC
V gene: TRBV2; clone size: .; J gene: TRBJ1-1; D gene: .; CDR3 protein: CASSSHEVDTEAFF; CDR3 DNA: TGTGCCAGCAGTTCACACGAGGTGGACACTGAAGCTTTCTTT
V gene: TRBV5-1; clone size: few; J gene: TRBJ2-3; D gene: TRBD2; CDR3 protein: CASSLAVGGRVDTQYF; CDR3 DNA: TGCGCCAGCAGCTTGGCCGTCGGCGGGAGGGTCGATACGCAGTATTTT
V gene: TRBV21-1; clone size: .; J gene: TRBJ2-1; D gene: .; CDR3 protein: CASSKGPGGGTTPSSYNEQFF; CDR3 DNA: TGTGCCAGCAGCAAAGGCCCCGGCGGGGGAACCACACCGAGCTCCTACAATGAGCAGTTCTTC
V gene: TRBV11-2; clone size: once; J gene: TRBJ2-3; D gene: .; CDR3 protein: CASSFDRSSDTQYF; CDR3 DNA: TGTGCCAGCAGCTTTGACAGGTCCTCGGATACGCAGTATTTT
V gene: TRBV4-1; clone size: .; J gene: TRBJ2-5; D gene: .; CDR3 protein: CASSRLGGETQYF; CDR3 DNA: TGCGCCAGCAGCCGACTAGGCGGAGAGACCCAGTACTTC
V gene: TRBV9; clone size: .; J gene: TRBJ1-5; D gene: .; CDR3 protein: CASSVAAGNQPQHF; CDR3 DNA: TGTGCCAGCAGCGTAGCGGCAGGTAATCAGCCCCAGCATTTT
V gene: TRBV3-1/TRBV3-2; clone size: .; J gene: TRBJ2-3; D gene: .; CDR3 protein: CASSQNRLVTQYF; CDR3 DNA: TGTGCCAGCAGCCAAAACAGGCTAGTTACGCAGTATTTT
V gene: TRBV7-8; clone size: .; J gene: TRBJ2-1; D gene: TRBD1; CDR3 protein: CASSLQGASYNEQFF; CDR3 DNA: TGTGCCAGCAGTCTACAGGGGGCTTCGTACAATGAGCAGTTCTTC
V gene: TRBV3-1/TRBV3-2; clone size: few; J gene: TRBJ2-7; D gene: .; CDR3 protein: CASSQGDIAEQYF; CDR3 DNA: TGTGCCAGCAGCCAAGGGGACATAGCCGAGCAGTACTTC
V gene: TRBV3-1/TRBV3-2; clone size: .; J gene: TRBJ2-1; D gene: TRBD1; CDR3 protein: CASSRQGDVDEQFF; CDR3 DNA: TGTGCCAGCAGTCGACAGGGAGATGTAGATGAGCAGTTCTTC
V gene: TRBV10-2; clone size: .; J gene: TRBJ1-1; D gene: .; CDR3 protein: CASIVGQYMNTEAFF; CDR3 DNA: TGCGCCAGCATCGTAGGACAGTACATGAACACTGAAGCTTTCTTT
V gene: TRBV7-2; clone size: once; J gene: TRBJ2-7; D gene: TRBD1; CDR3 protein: CASSSLMTGGYEQYF; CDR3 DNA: TGTGCCAGCAGCTCACTAATGACAGGGGGCTACGAGCAGTACTTC
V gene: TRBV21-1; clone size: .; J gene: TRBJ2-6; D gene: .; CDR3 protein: CASSKVELAGCSGANVLTF; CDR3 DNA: TGTGCCAGCAGCAAAGTCGAACTAGCGGGATGCTCTGGGGCCAACGTCCTGACTTTC
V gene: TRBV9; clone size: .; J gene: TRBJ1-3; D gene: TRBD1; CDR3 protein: CASNTGVGNTIYF; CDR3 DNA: TGTGCCAGCAACACAGGGGTTGGAAACACCATATATTTT